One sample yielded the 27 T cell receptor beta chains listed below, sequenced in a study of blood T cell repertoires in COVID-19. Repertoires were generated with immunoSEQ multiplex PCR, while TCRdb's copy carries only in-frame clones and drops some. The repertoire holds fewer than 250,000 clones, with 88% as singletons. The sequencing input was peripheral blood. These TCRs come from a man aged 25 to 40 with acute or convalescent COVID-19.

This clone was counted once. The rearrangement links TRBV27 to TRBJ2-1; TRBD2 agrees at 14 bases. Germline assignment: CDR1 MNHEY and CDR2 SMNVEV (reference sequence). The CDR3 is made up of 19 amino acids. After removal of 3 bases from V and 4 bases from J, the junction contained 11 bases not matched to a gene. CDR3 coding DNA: TGTGCCAGCAGTTTTGAGGGACTAGCGGGGGAATACTCTTACAATGAGCAGTTCTTC. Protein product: CASSFEGLAGEYSYNEQFF.

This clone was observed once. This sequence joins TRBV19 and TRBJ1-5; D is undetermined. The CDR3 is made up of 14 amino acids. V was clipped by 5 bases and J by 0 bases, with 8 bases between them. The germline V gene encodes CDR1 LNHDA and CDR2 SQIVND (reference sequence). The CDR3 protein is CASSPSYSNQPQHF. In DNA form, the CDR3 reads TGTGCCAGTAGTCCGAGTTATAGCAATCAGCCCCAGCATTTT. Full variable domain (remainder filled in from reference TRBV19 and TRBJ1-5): DGGITQSPKYLFRKEGQNVTLSCEQNLNHDAMYWYRQDPGQGLRLIYYSQIVNDFQKGDIAEGYSVSREKKESFPLTVTSAQKNPTAFYLCASSPSYSNQPQHFGDGTRLSIL.

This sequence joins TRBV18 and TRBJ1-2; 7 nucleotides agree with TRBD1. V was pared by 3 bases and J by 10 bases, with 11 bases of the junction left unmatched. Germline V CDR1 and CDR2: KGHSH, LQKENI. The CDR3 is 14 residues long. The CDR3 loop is CASSPETRGHDYTF. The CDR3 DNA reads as TGTGCCAGCTCACCCGAGACAAGGGGGCATGACTACACCTTC. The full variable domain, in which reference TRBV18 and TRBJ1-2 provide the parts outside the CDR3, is NAGVMQNPRHLVRRRGQEARLRCSPMKGHSHVYWYRQLPEEGLKFMVYLQKENIIDESGMPKERFSAEFPKEGPSILRIQQVVRGDSAAYFCASSPETRGHDYTFGSGTRLTVV.

This chain's CDR3 is CASSQQVRFINYGYTF. The CDR3, as DNA: TGCGCCAGCAGCCAGCAGGTTCGCTTTATTAACTATGGCTACACCTTC. The chain joins TRBV4-1 to TRBJ1-2; D gene ambiguous. Germline-derived CDR1 and CDR2 are MGHRA and YSYEKL. This CDR3 contains 16 residues. The V end was cut by 3 bases, the J end by 1 base, with 15 bases between.

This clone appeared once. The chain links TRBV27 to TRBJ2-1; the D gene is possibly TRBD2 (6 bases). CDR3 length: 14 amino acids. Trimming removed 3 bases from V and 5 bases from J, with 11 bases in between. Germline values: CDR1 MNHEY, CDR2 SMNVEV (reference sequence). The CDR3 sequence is CASSFGTADNEQFF. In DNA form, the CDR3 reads TGTGCCAGCAGTTTCGGGACTGCCGACAATGAGCAGTTCTTC.

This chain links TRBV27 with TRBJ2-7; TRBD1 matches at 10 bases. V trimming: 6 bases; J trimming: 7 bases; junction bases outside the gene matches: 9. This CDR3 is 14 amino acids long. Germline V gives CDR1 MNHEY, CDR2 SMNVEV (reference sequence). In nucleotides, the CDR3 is TGTGCCAGCAGCCGGAGGACAGGGGGAGGTGAGCAGTACTTC. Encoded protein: CASSRRTGGGEQYF.

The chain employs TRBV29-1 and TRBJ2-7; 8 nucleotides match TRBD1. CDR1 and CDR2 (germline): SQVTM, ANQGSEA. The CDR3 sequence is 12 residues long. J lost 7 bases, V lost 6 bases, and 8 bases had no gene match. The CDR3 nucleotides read TGCAGCGTGGATAAGACAGGGGAAGAGCAGTACTTC. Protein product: CSVDKTGEEQYF.

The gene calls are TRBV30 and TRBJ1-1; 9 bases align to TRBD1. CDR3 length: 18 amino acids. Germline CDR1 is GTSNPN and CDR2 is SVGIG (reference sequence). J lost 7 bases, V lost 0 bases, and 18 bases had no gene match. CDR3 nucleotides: TGTGCCTGGAGTGTACAAACCTCCGGACAGGGGCCAAATGTTGAAGCTTTCTTT. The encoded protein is CAWSVQTSGQGPNVEAFF.

The CDR3 DNA follows: TGCGCCAGCAGCCCCCCAGTTCGCTCCCCCTCCAATGAGCAGTTCTTC. This sequence encodes CASSPPVRSPSNEQFF. The chain couples TRBV4-1 to TRBJ2-1; D is undetermined. V was pared by 4 bases and J by 6 bases, with 19 bases between. Germline CDR1 is MGHRA and CDR2 is YSYEKL. The CDR3 loop spans 16 amino acids.

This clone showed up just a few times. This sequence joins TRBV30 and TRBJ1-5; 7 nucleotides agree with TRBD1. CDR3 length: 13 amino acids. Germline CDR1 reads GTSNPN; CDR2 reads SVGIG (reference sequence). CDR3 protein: CASRQGSNQPQHF. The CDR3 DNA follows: TGTGCTTCCCGACAGGGAAGCAATCAGCCCCAGCATTTT.

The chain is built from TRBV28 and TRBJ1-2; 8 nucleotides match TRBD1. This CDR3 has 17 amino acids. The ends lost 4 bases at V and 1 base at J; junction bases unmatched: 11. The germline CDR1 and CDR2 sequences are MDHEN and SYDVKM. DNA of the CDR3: TGTGCCAGCAGTTGGAAGGCGACAGGGGAGAATAACTATGGCTACACCTTC. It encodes CASSWKATGENNYGYTF.

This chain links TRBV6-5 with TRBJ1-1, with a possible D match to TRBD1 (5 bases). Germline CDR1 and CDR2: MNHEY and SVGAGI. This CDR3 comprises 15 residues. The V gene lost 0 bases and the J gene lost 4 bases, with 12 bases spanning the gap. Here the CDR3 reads CASSYSWGTGTEAFF. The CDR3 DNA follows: TGTGCCAGCAGTTACTCGTGGGGAACAGGCACTGAAGCTTTCTTT.

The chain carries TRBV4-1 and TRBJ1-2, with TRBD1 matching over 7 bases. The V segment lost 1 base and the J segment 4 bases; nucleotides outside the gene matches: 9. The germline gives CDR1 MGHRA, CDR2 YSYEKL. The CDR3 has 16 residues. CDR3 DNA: TGCGCCAGCAGCCAAGCTTTCGGGACAGACCTCTATGGCTACACCTTC. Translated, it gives CASSQAFGTDLYGYTF.

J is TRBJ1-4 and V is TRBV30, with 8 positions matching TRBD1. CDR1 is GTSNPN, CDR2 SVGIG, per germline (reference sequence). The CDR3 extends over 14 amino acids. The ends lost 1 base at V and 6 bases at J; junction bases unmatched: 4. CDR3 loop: CAWSADRVYEKLFF. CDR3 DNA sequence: TGTGCCTGGAGTGCGGACAGGGTTTATGAAAAACTGTTTTTT.

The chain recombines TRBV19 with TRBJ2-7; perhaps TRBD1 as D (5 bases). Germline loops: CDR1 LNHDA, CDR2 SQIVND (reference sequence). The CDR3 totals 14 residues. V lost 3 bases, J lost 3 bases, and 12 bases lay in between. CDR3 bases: TGTGCCAGTAGTATTCTTGGGCAGGGCTACGAGCAGTACTTC. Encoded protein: CASSILGQGYEQYF.

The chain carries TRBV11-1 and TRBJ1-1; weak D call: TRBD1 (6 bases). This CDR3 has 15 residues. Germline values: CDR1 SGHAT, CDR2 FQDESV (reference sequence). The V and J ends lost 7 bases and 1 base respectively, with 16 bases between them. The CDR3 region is CASNPPRGTNTEAFF. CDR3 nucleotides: TGTGCCAGCAATCCCCCCAGGGGCACGAACACTGAAGCTTTCTTT.

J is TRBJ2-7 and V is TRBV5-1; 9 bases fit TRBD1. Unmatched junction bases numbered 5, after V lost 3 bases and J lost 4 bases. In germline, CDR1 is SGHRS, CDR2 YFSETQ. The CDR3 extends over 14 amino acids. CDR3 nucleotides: TGCGCCAGCAGCTCCGACAGGGGGGGTTACGAGCAGTACTTC. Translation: CASSSDRGGYEQYF.

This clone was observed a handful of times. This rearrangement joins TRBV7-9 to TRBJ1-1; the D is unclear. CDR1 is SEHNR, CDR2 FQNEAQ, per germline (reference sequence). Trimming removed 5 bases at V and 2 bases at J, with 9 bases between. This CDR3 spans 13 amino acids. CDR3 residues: CASSRVFNTEAFF. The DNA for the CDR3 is TGTGCCAGCAGCCGTGTCTTTAACACTGAAGCTTTCTTT.

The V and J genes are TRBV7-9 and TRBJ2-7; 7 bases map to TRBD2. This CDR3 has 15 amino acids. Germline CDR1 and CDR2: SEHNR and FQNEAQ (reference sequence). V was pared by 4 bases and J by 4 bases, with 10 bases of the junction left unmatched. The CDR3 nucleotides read TGTGCCAGCAGCTCTTACTCCGGGACTACATACGAGCAGTACTTC. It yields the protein CASSSYSGTTYEQYF.

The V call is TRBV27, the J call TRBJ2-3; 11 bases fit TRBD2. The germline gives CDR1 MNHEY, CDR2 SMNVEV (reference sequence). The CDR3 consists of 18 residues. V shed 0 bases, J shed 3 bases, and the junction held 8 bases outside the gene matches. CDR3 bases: TGTGCCAGCAGTTTATCGAGGCTAGCGGGAGGCCTTACAGATACGCAGTATTTT. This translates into CASSLSRLAGGLTDTQYF.

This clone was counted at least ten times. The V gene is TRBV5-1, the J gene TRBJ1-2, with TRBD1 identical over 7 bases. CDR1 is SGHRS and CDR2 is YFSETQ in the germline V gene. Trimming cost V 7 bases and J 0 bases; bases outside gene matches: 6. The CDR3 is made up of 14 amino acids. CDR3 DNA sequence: TGCGCCAGCGGCCCCGGGACAGCTAACTATGGCTACACCTTC. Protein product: CASGPGTANYGYTF.

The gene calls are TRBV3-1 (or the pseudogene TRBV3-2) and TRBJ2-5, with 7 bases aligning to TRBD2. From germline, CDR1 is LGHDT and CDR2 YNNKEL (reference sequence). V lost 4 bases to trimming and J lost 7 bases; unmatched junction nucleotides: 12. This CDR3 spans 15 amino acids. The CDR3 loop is CASSLGGLMFGTQYF. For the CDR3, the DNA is TGTGCCAGCAGCCTCGGGGGGTTGATGTTTGGGACCCAGTACTTC.

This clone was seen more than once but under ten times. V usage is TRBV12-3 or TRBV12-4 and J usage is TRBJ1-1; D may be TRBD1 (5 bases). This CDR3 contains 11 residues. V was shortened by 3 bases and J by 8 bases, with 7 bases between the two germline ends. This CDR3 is CASSLGPEAFF. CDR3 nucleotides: TGTGCCAGCAGTTTGGGGCCCGAAGCTTTCTTT.

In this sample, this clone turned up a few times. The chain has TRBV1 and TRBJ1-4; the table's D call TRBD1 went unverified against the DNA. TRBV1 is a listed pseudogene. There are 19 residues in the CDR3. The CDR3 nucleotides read TGCACCAGCAGCCAAGGGGACAGGGGGCTAGTTTGGACTAATGAAAAACTGTTTTTT. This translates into CTSSQGDRGLVWTNEKLFF.

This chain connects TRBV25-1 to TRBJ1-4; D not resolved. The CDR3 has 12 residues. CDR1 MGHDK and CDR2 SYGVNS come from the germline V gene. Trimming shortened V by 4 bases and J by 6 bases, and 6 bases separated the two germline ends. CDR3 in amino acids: CASSGQDEKLFF. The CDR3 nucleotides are TGTGCCAGCAGTGGCCAGGATGAAAAACTGTTTTTT.

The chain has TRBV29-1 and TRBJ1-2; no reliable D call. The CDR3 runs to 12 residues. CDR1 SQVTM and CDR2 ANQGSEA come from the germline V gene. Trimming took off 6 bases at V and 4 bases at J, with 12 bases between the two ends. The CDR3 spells CSVSHSGYGYTF. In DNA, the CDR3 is TGCAGCGTGTCCCATAGTGGCTATGGCTACACCTTC. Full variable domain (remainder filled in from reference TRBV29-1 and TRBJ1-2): SAVISQKPSRDICQRGTSLTIQCQVDSQVTMMFWYRQQPGQSLTLIATANQGSEATYESGFVIDKFPISRPNLTFSTLTVSNMSPEDSSIYLCSVSHSGYGYTFGSGTRLTVV.

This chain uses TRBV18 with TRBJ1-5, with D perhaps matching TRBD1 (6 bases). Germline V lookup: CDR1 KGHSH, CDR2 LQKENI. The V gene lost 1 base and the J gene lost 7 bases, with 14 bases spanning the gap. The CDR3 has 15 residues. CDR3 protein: CASSPRQGLQQPQHF. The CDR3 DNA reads TGTGCCAGCTCACCACGCCAGGGGTTGCAACAGCCCCAGCATTTT.